This T cell receptor beta chain was profiled in a study of blood T cells in healthy people across ages. Overall study: Template switching caught about one barcoded beta molecule for each two T cells. Regarding the study as a whole: A greater number of naive CD4+ cells and higher diversity distinguished long-lived donors from aged donors.

Every sample gave at least 5.5 micrograms of total RNA when it was extracted. Germline V CDR1 and CDR2: DFQATT, SNEGSKA (reference sequence). The V end was cut by 6 bases, the J end by 3 bases, with 16 bases between. The CDR3 is 14 residues long. A second PCR, run for roughly 7 to 11 cycles, used a sample-barcoded 5' primer plus a J-beta primer mix. Via MiXCR, TCRdb re-called the 5' RACE reads, giving one row per CDR3 protein. The sample holds more than 1,000,000 distinct CDR3 sequences, 20% to 25% seen once. This clonotype was detected a few times. Its antigen is unknown. The same sample was also used in a study of T cells of mothers and their children.

The chain joins TRBV20-1 to TRBJ2-3; D possibly corresponds to TRBD2 (6 bases). Sequencing was carried out using blood. The source is a girl aged 2-10 years in good health. CDR3 region: CSAEGGGPTDTQYF. As DNA, the CDR3 is TGCAGTGCCGAGGGAGGAGGGCCGACAGATACGCAGTATTTT.